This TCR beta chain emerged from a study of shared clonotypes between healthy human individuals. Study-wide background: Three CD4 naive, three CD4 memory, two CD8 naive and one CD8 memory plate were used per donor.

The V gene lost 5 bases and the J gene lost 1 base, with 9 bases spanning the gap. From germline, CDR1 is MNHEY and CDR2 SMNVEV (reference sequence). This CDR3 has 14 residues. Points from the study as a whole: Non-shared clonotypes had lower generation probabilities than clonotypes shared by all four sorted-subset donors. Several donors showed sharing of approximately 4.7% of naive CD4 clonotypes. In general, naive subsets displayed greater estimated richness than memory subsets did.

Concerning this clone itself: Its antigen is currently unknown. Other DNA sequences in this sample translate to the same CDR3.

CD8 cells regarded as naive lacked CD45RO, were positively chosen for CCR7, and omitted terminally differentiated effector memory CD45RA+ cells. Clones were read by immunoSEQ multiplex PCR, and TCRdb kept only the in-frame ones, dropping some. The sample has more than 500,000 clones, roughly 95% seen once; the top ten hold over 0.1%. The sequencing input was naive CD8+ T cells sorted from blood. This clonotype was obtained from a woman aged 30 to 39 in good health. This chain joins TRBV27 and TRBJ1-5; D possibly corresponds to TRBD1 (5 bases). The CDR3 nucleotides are TGTGCCAGCAGTATTACAGGAAGCAATCAGCCCCAGCATTTT. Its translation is CASSITGSNQPQHF.